This T cell receptor beta chain appears in the sequencing data of a study of cytomegalovirus exposure and HLA in healthy donors. The CDR3 length is 15 residues. From germline, CDR1 is SGHRS and CDR2 YFSETQ. V was cut by 3 bases and J by 3 bases, with 13 bases left in between. With respect to this clone: Its target is not known.

Use of 60 Vbeta and 13 Jbeta primers characterized the PCR. TCRdb keeps only in-frame clones here, not all; method: immunoSEQ multiplex PCR. Altogether some 100,000 clones are present, 79% being singletons, with the ten largest covering 4.1%. Study conclusions and caveats: Fewer N-insertions than the approximately 610-donor mean were reportedly shown by an Asian-associated ancestry cluster in a later analysis. Across all donors, roughly uniform sequencing depth was an assumption of the presence/absence analyses. Among TCR beta chains, those listed as cytomegalovirus-associated numbered under 200. Within an earlier analysis, most TCR beta V segments proved productive either about 90% or about 30% of the time.

The chain employs TRBV5-1 and TRBJ2-1, with a weak D call TRBD1 (7 bases). Sequenced: PBMCs. The TCR sequence derives from a female donor in good health and CMV-seropositive. CDR3 residues: CASSSGGTVYNEQFF. The CDR3 region has the DNA TGCGCCAGCAGCTCTGGGGGGACAGTCTACAATGAGCAGTTCTTC.